This T cell receptor (beta chain) was obtained from a study of graft-versus-host responses after intestinal transplantation. Study at large: Each recipient received anti-thymocyte globulin induction, then tacrolimus and steroids for 3 to 4 years.

Trimming stripped 2 bases from V and 2 bases from J, with 10 bases between. Germline V lookup: CDR1 WSHSY, CDR2 SAAADI. The CDR3 totals 14 residues. The starting material, graft tissue, was processed to release intraepithelial and lamina propria lymphocytes. Profiled with immunoSEQ multiplex PCR; TCRdb holds only in-frame clones, not every one. Of 3,000 to 4,000 clones listed, over 55% are singletons. The receptor's source is a human patient who received an intestinal transplant, so some T cells may come from the graft donor. The sequencing here drew on ileum tissue, taken approximately 32 months after intestinal transplantation. This sequence joins TRBV10-2 and TRBJ2-7; D is ambiguous. The CDR3 nucleotides read TGCGCCAGCAGTGAGCGGCGCCCCGCCTACGAGCAGTACTTC. It yields the protein CASSERRPAYEQYF.